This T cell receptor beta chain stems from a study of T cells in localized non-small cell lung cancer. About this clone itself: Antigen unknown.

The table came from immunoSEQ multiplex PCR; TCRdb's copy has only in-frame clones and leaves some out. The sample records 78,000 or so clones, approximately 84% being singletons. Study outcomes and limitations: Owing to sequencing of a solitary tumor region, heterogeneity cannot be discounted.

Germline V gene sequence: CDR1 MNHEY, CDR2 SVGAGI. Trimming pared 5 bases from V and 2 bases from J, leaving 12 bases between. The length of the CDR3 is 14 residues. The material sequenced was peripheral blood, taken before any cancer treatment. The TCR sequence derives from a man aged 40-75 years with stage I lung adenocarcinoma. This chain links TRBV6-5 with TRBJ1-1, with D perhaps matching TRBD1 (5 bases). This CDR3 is CASSTTASNTEAFF. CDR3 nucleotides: TGTGCCAGCAGTACGACAGCATCTAACACTGAAGCTTTCTTT.